This is a list of T cell receptor beta chains from one sample in a study of cytomegalovirus exposure and HLA in healthy donors. Sequenced by immunoSEQ multiplex PCR; TCRdb stores in-frame clones only, minus some. Of 100,000 or so clones listed, approximately 84% are singletons. The specimen sequenced was PBMCs. The receptors originated from a male donor in good health and CMV-seronegative. Both conserved end residues are part of each CDR3. Fields, in order: J gene, V gene, clone size, D gene, CDR3 DNA, CDR3 protein. A D gene is named only where the DNA matches it firmly. Only some rows state a clone size, as once, few, many or a class for expanded clones.

j_call: TRBJ1-1
v_call: TRBV12-5
clone_size: many
d_call: NA
cdr3_nt: TGTGCTAGTGGTTTGGTCGACAGCCTTGAAGCTTTCTTT
cdr3_aa: CASGLVDSLEAFF

j_call: TRBJ1-5
v_call: TRBV21-1
clone_size: NA
d_call: NA
cdr3_nt: TGTGCCAGCAGCGCTTACGGGGTAGGCAATCAGCCCCAGCATTTT
cdr3_aa: CASSAYGVGNQPQHF

j_call: TRBJ2-1
v_call: TRBV19
clone_size: NA
d_call: TRBD2
cdr3_nt: TGTGCCAGTAGTACTAGCGGGAGTTTTGATGAGCAGTTCTTC
cdr3_aa: CASSTSGSFDEQFF

j_call: TRBJ1-6
v_call: TRBV6-6
clone_size: NA
d_call: TRBD1
cdr3_nt: TGTGCCAGCAGTTTTCCATCGACAGGGCGTGATTCACCCCTCCACTTT
cdr3_aa: CASSFPSTGRDSPLHF

j_call: TRBJ2-1
v_call: TRBV5-4
clone_size: NA
d_call: TRBD2
cdr3_nt: TGTGCCAGCAGCTCCCTAGCGGGAGGTGATTACAATGAGCAGTTCTTC
cdr3_aa: CASSSLAGGDYNEQFF

j_call: TRBJ2-7
v_call: TRBV28
clone_size: NA
d_call: NA
cdr3_nt: TGTGCCAGCACCCTCGGGGGACTTAGGGAGCAGTACTTC
cdr3_aa: CASTLGGLREQYF

j_call: TRBJ2-7
v_call: TRBV28
clone_size: NA
d_call: TRBD1
cdr3_nt: TGTGCCAGCATTCTTAGGGGAGGACAGGGCTCCTACGAGCAGTACTTC
cdr3_aa: CASILRGGQGSYEQYF

j_call: TRBJ1-1
v_call: TRBV7-5
clone_size: NA
d_call: NA
cdr3_nt: TGTGCCAGAAGCCACCAGGGGGAGAACACTGAAGCTTTCTTT
cdr3_aa: CARSHQGENTEAFF

j_call: TRBJ1-4
v_call: TRBV5-1
clone_size: NA
d_call: NA
cdr3_nt: TGCGCCAGCAGCACGAACGGGAGGACTAATGAAAAACTGTTTTTT
cdr3_aa: CASSTNGRTNEKLFF

j_call: TRBJ1-2
v_call: TRBV5-6
clone_size: NA
d_call: NA
cdr3_nt: TGTGCCAGCCACGGATTTCGGGGGTCTGGTGGCTACACCTTC
cdr3_aa: CASHGFRGSGGYTF

j_call: TRBJ2-1
v_call: TRBV7-2
clone_size: NA
d_call: NA
cdr3_nt: TGTGCCAGCAGCTTTAGAGAAGAGCAGTTCTTC
cdr3_aa: CASSFREEQFF

j_call: TRBJ2-7
v_call: TRBV7-9
clone_size: NA
d_call: TRBD1
cdr3_nt: TGTGCCAGCAGCTACGAGGACAGGGGTTACGAGCAGTACTTC
cdr3_aa: CASSYEDRGYEQYF

j_call: TRBJ1-2
v_call: TRBV6-4
clone_size: NA
d_call: NA
cdr3_nt: TGTGCCAGCAGTGTCCCTACAGAAGGTAACTATGGCTACACCTTC
cdr3_aa: CASSVPTEGNYGYTF

j_call: TRBJ2-7
v_call: TRBV4-2
clone_size: NA
d_call: NA
cdr3_nt: TGTGCCAGCAGCTCGGGACTCCAAACCTACGAGCAGTACTTC
cdr3_aa: CASSSGLQTYEQYF

j_call: TRBJ2-6
v_call: TRBV19
clone_size: few
d_call: NA
cdr3_nt: TGTGCCAGTATCCCCTACTCTGGGGCCAACGTCCTGACTTTC
cdr3_aa: CASIPYSGANVLTF

j_call: TRBJ2-7
v_call: TRBV7-9
clone_size: NA
d_call: TRBD1
cdr3_nt: TGTTCCAGCAGCTTAATCGGACAGGGGCAAGGGCAGTACTTC
cdr3_aa: CSSSLIGQGQGQYF

j_call: TRBJ1-5
v_call: TRBV28
clone_size: NA
d_call: NA
cdr3_nt: TGTGCCAGTGAAGGGGTATGGACCAGCAATCAGCCCCAGCATTTT
cdr3_aa: CASEGVWTSNQPQHF

j_call: TRBJ1-5
v_call: TRBV27
clone_size: NA
d_call: NA
cdr3_nt: TGTGCCAGCAGTTGGGGGCAGGGCGGCAATCAGCCCCAGCATTTT
cdr3_aa: CASSWGQGGNQPQHF

j_call: TRBJ2-1
v_call: TRBV5-6
clone_size: NA
d_call: NA
cdr3_nt: TGTGCCAGCAGCCTGGCCGTTCAGACTAATCTATACAATGAGCAGTTCTTC
cdr3_aa: CASSLAVQTNLYNEQFF

j_call: TRBJ2-7
v_call: TRBV5-1
clone_size: NA
d_call: TRBD2
cdr3_nt: TGCGCCAGCAGCACGGGAGCGGGATCCTACGAGCAGTACTTC
cdr3_aa: CASSTGAGSYEQYF

j_call: TRBJ1-2
v_call: TRBV7-8
clone_size: NA
d_call: TRBD1
cdr3_nt: TGTGCCAGCAGCCCGACGGGACAGGGAGACGGCTACACCTTC
cdr3_aa: CASSPTGQGDGYTF

j_call: TRBJ2-7
v_call: TRBV5-8
clone_size: NA
d_call: TRBD2
cdr3_nt: TGTGCCACCCCGGGACTAGTCTACGAGCAGTACTTC
cdr3_aa: CATPGLVYEQYF

j_call: TRBJ2-7
v_call: TRBV5-5
clone_size: NA
d_call: NA
cdr3_nt: TGTGCCAGCAGCCAAGACTATTCCCCCCGGGAGCAGTACTTC
cdr3_aa: CASSQDYSPREQYF

j_call: TRBJ1-1
v_call: TRBV7-2
clone_size: few
d_call: NA
cdr3_nt: TGTGCCAGCAGCTTTGGAGCCTTGGGCACTGAAGCTTTCTTT
cdr3_aa: CASSFGALGTEAFF

j_call: TRBJ1-5
v_call: TRBV6-1
clone_size: NA
d_call: NA
cdr3_nt: TGTGCCAGCAGTGAAGCTGGAGTAGGGGCAGGGATTGGCAATCAGCCCCAGCATTTT
cdr3_aa: CASSEAGVGAGIGNQPQHF

j_call: TRBJ2-1
v_call: TRBV27
clone_size: NA
d_call: NA
cdr3_nt: TGTGCCGGGGGGGCTGGCCCCGGGAATGAGCAGTTCTTC
cdr3_aa: CAGGAGPGNEQFF

j_call: TRBJ2-7
v_call: TRBV4-1
clone_size: NA
d_call: TRBD1
cdr3_nt: TGCGCCAGCAGCCTGGATGGGTCAGGGGGCCTCCGGGAGCAGTACTTC
cdr3_aa: CASSLDGSGGLREQYF